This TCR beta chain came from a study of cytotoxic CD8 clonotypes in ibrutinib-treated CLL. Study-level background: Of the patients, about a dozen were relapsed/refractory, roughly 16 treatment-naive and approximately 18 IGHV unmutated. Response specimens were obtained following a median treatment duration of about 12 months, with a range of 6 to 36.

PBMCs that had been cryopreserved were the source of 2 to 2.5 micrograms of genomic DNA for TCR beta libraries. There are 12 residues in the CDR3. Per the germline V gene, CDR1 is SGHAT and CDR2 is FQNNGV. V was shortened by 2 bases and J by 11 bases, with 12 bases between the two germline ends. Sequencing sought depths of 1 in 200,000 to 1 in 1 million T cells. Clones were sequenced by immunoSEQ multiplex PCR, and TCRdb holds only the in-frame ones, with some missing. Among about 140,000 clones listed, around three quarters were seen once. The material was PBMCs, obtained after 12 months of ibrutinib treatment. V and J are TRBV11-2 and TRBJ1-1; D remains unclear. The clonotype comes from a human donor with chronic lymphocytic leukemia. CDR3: CASSLSGLTAFF. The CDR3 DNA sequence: TGTGCCAGCAGCTTATCCGGACTTACGGCTTTCTTT. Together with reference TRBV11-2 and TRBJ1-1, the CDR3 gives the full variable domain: EAGVAQSPRYKIIEKRQSVAFWCNPISGHATLYWYQQILGQGPKLLIQFQNNGVVDDSQLPKDRFSAERLKGVDSTLKIQPAKLEDSAVYLCASSLSGLTAFFGQGTRLTVV.